This is a list of T cell receptor beta chains from one sample in a study of cytomegalovirus exposure and HLA in healthy donors. TCRdb's table, derived via immunoSEQ multiplex PCR, lists solely in-frame clones and lacks some. The sample lists approximately 170,000 clones; around 85% were seen once. Sequenced sample: PBMCs. Source of these receptors: a boy aged 2-9 years in good health and CMV-seronegative. Both conserved end residues are part of each CDR3. The D gene is left open where the match is weak. Size values are once, few and many counts, or a class for expanded clones, and some rows have none.

.	TRBV12-5	.	TRBJ1-1	TGTGCTAGTGGTTTGGGTCGGGGTCACCGGGTCGAAGCTTTCTTT	CASGLGRGHRVEAFF
once	TRBV28	.	TRBJ1-4	TGTGCCAGCAGTGCCAGGGTTGAAAAACTGTTTTTT	CASSARVEKLFF
.	TRBV4-1	.	TRBJ2-1	TGCGCCAGCAGCCAACCCCGGGACTATGAGCAGTTCTTC	CASSQPRDYEQFF
.	TRBV2	.	TRBJ2-7	TGTGCCAGCAGCCGACAGGCGTCCTACGAGCAGTACTTC	CASSRQASYEQYF
.	TRBV6-6	TRBD1	TRBJ2-5	TGTGCCAGCAGTGCCCGGGACAGCTTAATCGAGACCCAGTACTTC	CASSARDSLIETQYF
.	TRBV5-1	TRBD1	TRBJ1-1	TGCGCCAGCAGTCGGGACAGTGAAGCTTTCTTT	CASSRDSEAFF
few	TRBV15	.	TRBJ1-2	TGTGCCACCAGCAGGTCTTATGGAAGGGGTCCTTCTAACTATGGCTACACCTTC	CATSRSYGRGPSNYGYTF
.	TRBV10-3	.	TRBJ2-6	TGTGCCATCAGTGAGAGAGGCTCCGGGGCCAACGTCCTGACTTTC	CAISERGSGANVLTF
.	TRBV7-9	.	TRBJ2-1	TGTGCCAGCAGCCTTGTTGGGAAAGGGAGCTCCTACAATGAGCAGTTCTTC	CASSLVGKGSSYNEQFF
.	TRBV2	.	TRBJ2-2	TGTGCCAGCAGTGAAGCGATAAGGTCCGGGTCGAGGGAGCTGTTTTTT	CASSEAIRSGSRELFF
.	TRBV5-1	.	TRBJ1-2	TGCGCCAGCAGCTTTGGGGGCAACTATGGCTACACCTTC	CASSFGGNYGYTF
.	TRBV5-5	.	TRBJ2-3	TGTGCCAGCAGGCTGCGGACTTCCCCTAGCACAGATACGCAGTATTTT	CASRLRTSPSTDTQYF
.	TRBV10-3	TRBD1	TRBJ2-3	TGTGCCGGCCGACAGGGATCTACTAGCACAGATACGCAGTATTTT	CAGRQGSTSTDTQYF
.	TRBV13	.	TRBJ1-4	TGTGCCAGCAGCTTAGTTGGGCTGGGTGAAAAACTGTTTTTT	CASSLVGLGEKLFF
few	TRBV9	.	TRBJ1-2	TGTGCCAGCAGCGCAGAAGACAGTTATGGCTACACCTTC	CASSAEDSYGYTF
once	TRBV5-4	.	TRBJ1-6	TGTGCCAGCAGCTTGGCGGGGGAGGAAACCCTCCACTTT	CASSLAGEETLHF
.	TRBV11-2	TRBD1	TRBJ1-4	TGTGCCAGCAGCGCTAGAGGGACAGTTAATGAAAAACTGTTTTTT	CASSARGTVNEKLFF
.	TRBV23-1	.	TRBJ2-5	TGCGCCAGCAGTCACCAGGGGTTGGCTCAAGAGACCCAGTACTTC	CASSHQGLAQETQYF
once	TRBV5-1	TRBD2	TRBJ2-5	TGCGCCAGCAGCTTGGCTAGCGGGAGCCTCCGAGGGACCCAGTACTTC	CASSLASGSLRGTQYF
.	TRBV5-6	.	TRBJ1-2	TGTGCCAGCAGCTTGGGCGGAGCCCACACCTTC	CASSLGGAHTF
once	TRBV30	TRBD2	TRBJ2-7	TGTGCCTGGAGTGCGGGTTTGCGGGAGGTCTCCTACGAGCAGTACTTC	CAWSAGLREVSYEQYF
.	TRBV4-2	.	TRBJ2-1	TGTGCCAGCAGCCAAGGGGGCGGAGACAGAAGATACAATGAGCAGTTCTTC	CASSQGGGDRRYNEQFF
.	TRBV7-9	.	TRBJ2-7	TGTGCCAGCAGCTCAGTCTCCTACGAGCAGTACTTC	CASSSVSYEQYF
.	TRBV4-1	.	TRBJ2-5	TGCGCCAGCAGCCAATGGCGGGGAGAGACCCAGTACTTC	CASSQWRGETQYF
.	TRBV10-3	.	TRBJ2-5	TGTGCCATCAGTGACATGGAGACCCAGTACTTC	CAISDMETQYF
.	TRBV10-1	.	TRBJ2-1	TGCGCCAGCAGTGAGCACAGGGAAATAAGGAATGAGCAGTTCTTC	CASSEHREIRNEQFF
.	TRBV7-2	TRBD1	TRBJ1-4	TGTGCCAGCAGCCAGGGGGCAGGGGGCGTCGCGAATTTT	CASSQGAGGVANF
once	TRBV2	TRBD2	TRBJ2-1	TGTGCCAGCAGTCATCCGGGACTAGCGGACAATGAGCAGTTCTTC	CASSHPGLADNEQFF
.	TRBV11-2	.	TRBJ1-2	TGTGCCAGCAGCCCCGGGGTGGGGATAGGCTATGGCTACACCTTC	CASSPGVGIGYGYTF